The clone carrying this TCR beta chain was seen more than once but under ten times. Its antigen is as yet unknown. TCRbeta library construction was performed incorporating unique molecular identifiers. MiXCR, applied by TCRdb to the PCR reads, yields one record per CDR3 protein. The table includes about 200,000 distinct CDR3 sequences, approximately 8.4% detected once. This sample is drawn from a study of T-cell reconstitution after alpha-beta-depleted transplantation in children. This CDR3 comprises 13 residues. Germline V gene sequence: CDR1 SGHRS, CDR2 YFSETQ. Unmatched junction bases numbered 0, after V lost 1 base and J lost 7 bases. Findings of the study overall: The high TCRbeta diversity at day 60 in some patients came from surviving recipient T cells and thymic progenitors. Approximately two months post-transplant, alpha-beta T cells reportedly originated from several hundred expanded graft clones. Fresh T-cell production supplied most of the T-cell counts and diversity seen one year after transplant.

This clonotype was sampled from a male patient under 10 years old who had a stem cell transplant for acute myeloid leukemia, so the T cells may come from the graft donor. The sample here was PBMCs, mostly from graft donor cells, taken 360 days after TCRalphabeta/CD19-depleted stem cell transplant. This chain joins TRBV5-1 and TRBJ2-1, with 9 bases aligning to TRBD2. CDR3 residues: CASSLLAGNEQFF. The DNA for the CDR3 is TGCGCCAGCAGCTTGCTAGCGGGGAATGAGCAGTTCTTC.